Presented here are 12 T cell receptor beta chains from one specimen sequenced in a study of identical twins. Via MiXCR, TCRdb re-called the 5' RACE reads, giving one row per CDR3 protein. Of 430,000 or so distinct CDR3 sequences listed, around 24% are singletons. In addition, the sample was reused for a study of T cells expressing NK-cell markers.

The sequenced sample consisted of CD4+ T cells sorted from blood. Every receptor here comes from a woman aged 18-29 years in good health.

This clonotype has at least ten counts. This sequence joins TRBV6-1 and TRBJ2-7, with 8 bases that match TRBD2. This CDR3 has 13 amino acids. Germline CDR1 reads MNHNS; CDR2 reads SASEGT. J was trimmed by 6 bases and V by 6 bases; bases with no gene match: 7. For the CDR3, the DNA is TGTGCCAGCAGACGCGGACTAGCTGGCGAGCAGTACTTC. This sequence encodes CASRRGLAGEQYF.

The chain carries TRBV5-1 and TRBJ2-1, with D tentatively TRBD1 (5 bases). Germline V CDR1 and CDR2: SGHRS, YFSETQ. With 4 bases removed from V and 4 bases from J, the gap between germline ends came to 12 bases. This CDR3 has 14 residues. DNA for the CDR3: TGCGCCAGCAGCGCCGCAGGGCATTACAATGAGCAGTTCTTC. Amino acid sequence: CASSAAGHYNEQFF.

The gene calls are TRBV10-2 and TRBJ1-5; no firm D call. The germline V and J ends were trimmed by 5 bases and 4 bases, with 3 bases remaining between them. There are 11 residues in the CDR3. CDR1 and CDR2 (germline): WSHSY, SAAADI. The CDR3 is CASSRNQPQHF. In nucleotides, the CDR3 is TGCGCCAGCAGTAGAAATCAGCCCCAGCATTTT.

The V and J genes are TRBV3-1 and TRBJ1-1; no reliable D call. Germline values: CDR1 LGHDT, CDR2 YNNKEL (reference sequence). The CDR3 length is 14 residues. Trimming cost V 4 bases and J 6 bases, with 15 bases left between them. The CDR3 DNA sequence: TGTGCCAGCAGCCCGGGAGGGTTCGGGGCTGAAGCTTTCTTT. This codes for CASSPGGFGAEAFF. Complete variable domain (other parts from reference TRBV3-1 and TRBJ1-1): DTAVSQTPKYLVTQMGNDKSIKCEQNLGHDTMYWYKQDSKKFLKIMFSYNNKELIINETVPNRFSPKSPDKAHLNLHINSLELGDSAVYFCASSPGGFGAEAFFGQGTRLTVV.

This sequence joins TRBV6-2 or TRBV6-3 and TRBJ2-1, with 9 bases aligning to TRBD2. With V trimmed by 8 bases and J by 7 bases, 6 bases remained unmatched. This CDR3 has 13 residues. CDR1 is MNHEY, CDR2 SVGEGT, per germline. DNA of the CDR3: TGTGCCAGCTTGCGGGGGGGCGGGAATGAGCAGTTCTTC. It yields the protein CASLRGGGNEQFF.

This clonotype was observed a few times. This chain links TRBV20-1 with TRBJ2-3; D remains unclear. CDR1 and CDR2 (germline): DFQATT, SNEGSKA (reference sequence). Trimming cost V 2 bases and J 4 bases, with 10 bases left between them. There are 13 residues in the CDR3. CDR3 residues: CSARLVSSDTQYF. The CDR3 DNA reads TGCAGTGCTAGACTGGTCAGCTCAGATACGCAGTATTTT.

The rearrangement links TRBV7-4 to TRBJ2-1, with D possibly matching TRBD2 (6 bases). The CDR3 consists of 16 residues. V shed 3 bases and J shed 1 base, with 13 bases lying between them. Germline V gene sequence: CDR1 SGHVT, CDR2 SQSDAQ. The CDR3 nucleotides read TGTGCCAGCAGCTTTAGGGCGGGAATTTCCTACAATGAGCAGTTCTTC. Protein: CASSFRAGISYNEQFF.

CDR3 sequence: CASLSGPQETQYF. The CDR3 region has the DNA TGTGCCAGCCTCAGCGGACCCCAAGAGACCCAGTACTTC. The chain employs TRBV6-6 and TRBJ2-5, with D tentatively TRBD2 (5 bases). Per germline, CDR1 MNHNY and CDR2 SVGAGI (reference sequence). The CDR3 is made up of 13 amino acids. Trimming took 8 bases from V and 1 from J, leaving 11 bases between them.

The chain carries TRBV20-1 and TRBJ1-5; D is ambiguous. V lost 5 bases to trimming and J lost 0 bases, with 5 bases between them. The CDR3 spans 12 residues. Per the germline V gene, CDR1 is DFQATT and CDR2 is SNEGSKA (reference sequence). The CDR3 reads CSAQASNQPQHF. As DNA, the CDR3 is TGCAGTGCTCAGGCTAGCAATCAGCCCCAGCATTTT.

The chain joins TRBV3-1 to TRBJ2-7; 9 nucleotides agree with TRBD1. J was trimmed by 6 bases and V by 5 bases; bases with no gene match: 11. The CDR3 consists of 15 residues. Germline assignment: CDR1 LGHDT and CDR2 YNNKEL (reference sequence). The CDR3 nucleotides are TGTGCCAGCAGCGTTAAAGGGACAGGGCCCACCGAGCAGTACTTC. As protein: CASSVKGTGPTEQYF.

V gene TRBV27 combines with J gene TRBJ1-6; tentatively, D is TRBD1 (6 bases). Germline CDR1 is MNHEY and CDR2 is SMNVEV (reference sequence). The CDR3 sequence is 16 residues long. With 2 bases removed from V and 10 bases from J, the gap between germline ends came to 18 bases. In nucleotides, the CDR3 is TGTGCCAGCAGTTTAGCACAGGGAGATGCGGGCTCACCCCTCCACTTT. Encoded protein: CASSLAQGDAGSPLHF.

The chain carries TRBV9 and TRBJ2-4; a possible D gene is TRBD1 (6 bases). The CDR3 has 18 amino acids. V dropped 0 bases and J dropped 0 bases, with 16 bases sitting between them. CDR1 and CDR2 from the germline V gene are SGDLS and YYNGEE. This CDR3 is CASSVDRGGRLAKNIQYF. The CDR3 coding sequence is TGTGCCAGCAGCGTAGATCGAGGGGGACGGTTAGCCAAAAACATTCAGTACTTC.